Given below is one TCR beta chain in context. The sample originates from a study of blood T cell repertoires in COVID-19. Study in general: The samples span acute and convalescent COVID-19 from the United States, Italy and Spain.

Method: immunoSEQ multiplex PCR; TCRdb's copy keeps in-frame clones and lacks some. The sample yields tens of thousands of clones, roughly nine tenths seen once. Germline loops: CDR1 SGHRS, CDR2 YFSETQ. V trimming: 0 bases; J trimming: 9 bases; junction bases outside the gene matches: 10. The CDR3 consists of 16 residues. Specimen: peripheral blood. The sequence derives from a woman between 50 and 59 years old with active COVID-19. J is TRBJ2-1 and V is TRBV5-1, with 9 nucleotides matching TRBD1. CDR3 sequence reads: CASSLDGTGPSGEQFF. The CDR3 nucleotides are TGCGCCAGCAGCTTGGATGGGACAGGGCCCTCGGGTGAGCAGTTCTTC.